Sequencing of this T cell receptor (beta chain) was carried out in a study of control samples from healthy donors and cancer patients. The CDR3 length is 13 residues. In germline, CDR1 is SGHRS, CDR2 YFSETQ. V gave up 0 bases and J gave up 1 base, with 5 bases separating them. Sequenced by immunoSEQ multiplex PCR; TCRdb stores in-frame clones only, minus some. This sample has about 170,000 clones, with 91% found just once. Sequencing used blood. This receptor was taken from a woman aged 40 to 50 in good health. The chain couples TRBV5-1 to TRBJ2-7; D not certain. The CDR3 bases are TGCGCCAGCAGCTTGGGAGTTTCCTACGAGCAGTACTTC. The encoded protein is CASSLGVSYEQYF. The full variable domain, its missing parts supplied by reference TRBV5-1 and TRBJ2-7, is KAGVTQTPRYLIKTRGQQVTLSCSPISGHRSVSWYQQTPGQGLQFLFEYFSETQRNKGNFPGRFSGRQFSNSRSEMNVSTLELGDSALYLCASSLGVSYEQYFGPGTRLTVT.